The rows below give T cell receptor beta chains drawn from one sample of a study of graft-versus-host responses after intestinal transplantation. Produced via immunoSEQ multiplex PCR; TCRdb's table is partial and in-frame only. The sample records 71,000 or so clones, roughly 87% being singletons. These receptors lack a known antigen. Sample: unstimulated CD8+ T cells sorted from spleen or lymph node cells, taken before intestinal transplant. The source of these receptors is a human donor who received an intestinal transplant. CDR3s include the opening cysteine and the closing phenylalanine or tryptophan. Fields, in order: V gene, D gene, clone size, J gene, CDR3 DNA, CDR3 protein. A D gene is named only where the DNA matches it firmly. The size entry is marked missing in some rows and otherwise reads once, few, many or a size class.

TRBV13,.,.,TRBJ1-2,TGTGCCAGCAGCTTACGAGGGTCAGCTAACTATGGCTACACCTTC,CASSLRGSANYGYTF
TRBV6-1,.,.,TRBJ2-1,TGTGCCAGTGGGGGGGCTGGGGTTACAAATGAGCAGTTCTTC,CASGGAGVTNEQFF
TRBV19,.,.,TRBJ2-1,TGTGCCAGTAGCTTGTCGAGTGGCTCCTACAATGAGCAGTTCTTC,CASSLSSGSYNEQFF
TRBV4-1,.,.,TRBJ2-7,TGCGCCAGCAGCCAAGGTTTCGGGTCCTACGAGCAGTACTTC,CASSQGFGSYEQYF
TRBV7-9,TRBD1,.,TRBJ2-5,TGTGCCAGCAGTCGCACCGCCAGGGGGACGCAACAAGAGACCCAGTACTTC,CASSRTARGTQQETQYF
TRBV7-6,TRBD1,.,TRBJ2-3,TGTGCCAGCAGCTACCCCGGGACAGTGCCCACAGATACGCAGTATTTT,CASSYPGTVPTDTQYF
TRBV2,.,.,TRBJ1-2,TGTGCCAGCAGTGAAGGCAGTACCTATGGCTACACCTTC,CASSEGSTYGYTF
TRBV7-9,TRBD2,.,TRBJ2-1,TGTGCCAGCGGGTCGGGGGGAAATAATGAGCAGTTCTTC,CASGSGGNNEQFF
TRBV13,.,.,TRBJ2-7,TGTGCCAGCAGCCCTAACGGGGTGCCCTACGAGCAGTACTTC,CASSPNGVPYEQYF
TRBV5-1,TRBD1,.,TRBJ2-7,TGCGCCAGCAGCCCCCTTGACAGGGCGGAATCCTACGAGCAGTACTTC,CASSPLDRAESYEQYF
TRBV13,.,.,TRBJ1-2,TGTGCCAGCAGCTTAGGCCGGCAGGGCGGCGGCTATGGCTACACCTTC,CASSLGRQGGGYGYTF
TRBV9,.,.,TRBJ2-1,TGTGCCAGCAGCGGACTAGTGTCGGATGAGCAGTTCTTC,CASSGLVSDEQFF
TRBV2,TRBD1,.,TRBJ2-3,TGTGCCAGCAGTGAAGCTAGGGCAGGGGGCCTCACAGATACGCAGTATTTT,CASSEARAGGLTDTQYF
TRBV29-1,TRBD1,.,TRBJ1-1,TGCAGCGCCCAGACAGGGGTGTCCGAAGCTTTCTTT,CSAQTGVSEAFF
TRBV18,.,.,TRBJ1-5,TGTGCCAGCTCACCAAGGCGGTATAGCAATCAGCCCCAGCATTTT,CASSPRRYSNQPQHF
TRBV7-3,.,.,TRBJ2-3,TGTGCCAGCAGCCCAACTGGGGGCGCCGGCACAGATACGCAGTATTTT,CASSPTGGAGTDTQYF
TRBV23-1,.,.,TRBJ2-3,TGCGCCAGCAGTCAATCGGCCCTCATTAGCACAGATACGCAGTATTTT,CASSQSALISTDTQYF
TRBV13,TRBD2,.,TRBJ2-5,TGTGCCAGCAGCTTAGGGGGAGGGTCGGAGACCCAGTACTTC,CASSLGGGSETQYF
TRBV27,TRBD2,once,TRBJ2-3,TGTGCCAGCAGTTCGGGGAGGGGAGATACGCAGTATTTT,CASSSGRGDTQYF
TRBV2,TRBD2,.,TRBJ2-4,TGTGCCAGCAGTGACGTAGCGGGCGCAGCCAAAAACATTCAGTACTTC,CASSDVAGAAKNIQYF
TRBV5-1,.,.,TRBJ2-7,TGCGCCAGCAGCTTGGAGACATCTTACGAGCAGTACTTC,CASSLETSYEQYF
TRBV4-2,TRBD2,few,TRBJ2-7,TGTGCCAGCAGCGGGTCGACTAGCGGGGGCGAAGAGCAGTACTTC,CASSGSTSGGEEQYF
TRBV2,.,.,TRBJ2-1,TGTGCCAGCAGTGAAGGGCGGGGCATATACAATGAGCAGTTCTTC,CASSEGRGIYNEQFF
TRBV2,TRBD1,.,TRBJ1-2,TGTGCCAACCGGACAGGGGCCGACTACACCTTC,CANRTGADYTF
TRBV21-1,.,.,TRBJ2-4,TGTGCCAGCAGCAAAGTGCCACCGGTGATTCAGTACTTC,CASSKVPPVIQYF
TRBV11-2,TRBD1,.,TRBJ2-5,TGTGCCAGCAGCTCCCGGACAGGGGTAATGGAGACCCAGTACTTC,CASSSRTGVMETQYF
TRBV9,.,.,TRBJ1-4,TGTGCCAGCAGCAGGGGCGGATTTGAAAAACTGTTTTTT,CASSRGGFEKLFF
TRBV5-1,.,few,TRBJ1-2,TGCGCCAGCAGCTATCTAGGATCTCACCTCTATGGCTACACCTTC,CASSYLGSHLYGYTF
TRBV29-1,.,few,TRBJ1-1,TGCAGCGTTGATGAGGGATGGGGCACTGAAGCTTTCTTT,CSVDEGWGTEAFF
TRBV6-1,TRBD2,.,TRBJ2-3,TGTGCCAGCAGTGGTGGTAGCGGGGGGTTGGGAGATACGCAGTATTTT,CASSGGSGGLGDTQYF
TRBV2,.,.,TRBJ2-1,TGTGCCAGCAGTGAAGTAAGGGCAGCTCAGGGCCACAATGAGCAGTTCTTC,CASSEVRAAQGHNEQFF
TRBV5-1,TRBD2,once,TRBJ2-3,TGCGCCAGCAGCCCCAACCCTTATCTAGCGGGGGGGGAGAATACGCAGTATTTT,CASSPNPYLAGGENTQYF
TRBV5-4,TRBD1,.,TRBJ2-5,TGTGCCAGCAGCGAGGGGACAGACCAAGAGACCCAGTACTTC,CASSEGTDQETQYF
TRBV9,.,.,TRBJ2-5,TGTGCCAGCAGCGGCGGTGGCCAAGAGACCCAGTACTTC,CASSGGGQETQYF
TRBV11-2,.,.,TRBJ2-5,TGTGCCAGCAGCTTAGATTGGGGCCAGCAAGAGACCCAGTACTTC,CASSLDWGQQETQYF
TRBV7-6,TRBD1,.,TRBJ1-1,TGTGCCAGCAGCTTGGACAGGTTGAACACTGAAGCTTTCTTT,CASSLDRLNTEAFF
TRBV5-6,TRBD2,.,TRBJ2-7,TGTGCCAGCAGCCAAGGGACTAGCGACGTGTACGAGCAGTACTTC,CASSQGTSDVYEQYF
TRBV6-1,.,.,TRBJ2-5,TGTGCCAGCAGTCCGCGAGGACTCCAAGAGACCCAGTACTTC,CASSPRGLQETQYF
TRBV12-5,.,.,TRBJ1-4,TGTGCTAGTGTCCTTGCTGGTAGGGGGGGTGAAAAACTGTTTTTT,CASVLAGRGGEKLFF
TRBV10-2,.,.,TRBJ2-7,TGCGCCAGCAGTGAGACATTACCCTACGAGCAGTACTTC,CASSETLPYEQYF
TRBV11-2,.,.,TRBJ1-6,TGTGCCAGCAGCTTAGAGGGGGGAAGGATGATACATAATTCACCCCTCCACTTT,CASSLEGGRMIHNSPLHF
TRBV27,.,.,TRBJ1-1,TGTGCCAGCAGTTTATCGCTGAGTAGAGAAGCTTTCTTT,CASSLSLSREAFF
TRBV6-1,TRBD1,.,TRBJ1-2,TGTGCCAGCAGCACGGGACAGGGGAGTAACTATGGCTACACCTTC,CASSTGQGSNYGYTF
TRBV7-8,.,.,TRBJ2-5,TGTGCCAGCAGCTACGGACAAAAAGAGACCCAGTACTTC,CASSYGQKETQYF
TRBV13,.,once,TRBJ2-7,TGTGCCAGCAGCTTCCTAGCTACACACTACGAGCAGTACTTC,CASSFLATHYEQYF
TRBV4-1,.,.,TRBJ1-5,TGCGCCAGCAGCCAAGTCGGGGGACCCCAGCATTTT,CASSQVGGPQHF
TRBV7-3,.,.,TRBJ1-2,TGTGTCAGCAGCTTTTTCGGACGAAGGGGTGGCTACACCTTC,CVSSFFGRRGGYTF
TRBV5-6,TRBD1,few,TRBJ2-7,TGTGCCAGCAGCTTGAAGGTCGGACAGGCGGATTACGAGCAGTACTTC,CASSLKVGQADYEQYF
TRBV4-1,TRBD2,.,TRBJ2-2,TGCGCCAGCAGCCAAGTGGGAGGGTTGAACGCCGGGGAGCTGTTTTTT,CASSQVGGLNAGELFF
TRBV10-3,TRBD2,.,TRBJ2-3,TGTGCCATCGGATCTCTAGCGGGGGGACCCTACAACACAGATACGCAGTATTTT,CAIGSLAGGPYNTDTQYF
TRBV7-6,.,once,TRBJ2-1,TGTGCCAGCAGCTCCACCTCCGCGGGCTCCTACAATGAGCAGTTCTTC,CASSSTSAGSYNEQFF
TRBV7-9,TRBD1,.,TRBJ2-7,TGTGCCAGCAGCTCCGACAGGGGGCGCTTCTACGAGCAGTACTTC,CASSSDRGRFYEQYF
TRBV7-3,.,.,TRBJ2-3,TGTGCCAGCAGCCAGACAGCTCTCGACACAGATACGCAGTATTTT,CASSQTALDTDTQYF
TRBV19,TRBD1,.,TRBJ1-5,TGTGCCAGTAGTATTAGCCCGGACAGGGGAAGCAATCAGCCCCAGCATTTT,CASSISPDRGSNQPQHF
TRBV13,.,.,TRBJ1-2,TGTGCCAGCAGCACGGGCCAGGGCGGCTACACCTTC,CASSTGQGGYTF